The 32 T cell receptor beta chains given below trace back to one sample, sequenced in a study of glioma-infiltrating T cells. TCR alpha and beta CDR3 regions were amplified from RNA using iRepertoire nested multiplex PCR. TCRdb ran MiXCR on the multiplex PCR reads and lists one entry per CDR3 protein. The table has under 130,000 distinct CDR3 sequences, around 29% seen once. What was sequenced was glioma tissue, nonneoplastic brain tissue, or PBMCs (not recorded which). The receptor source for this set is a human donor with low-grade glioma or glioblastoma, undergoing nonglioma brain surgery, or in good health (not recorded which).

This clonotype was recorded at least ten times. The rearrangement links TRBV28 to TRBJ1-2; D is possibly TRBD1 (5 bases). The V end was cut by 5 bases, the J end by 8 bases, with 12 bases between. The CDR3 extends over 12 amino acids. Germline V gene lookup returns CDR1 MDHEN and CDR2 SYDVKM. The CDR3 bases are TGTGCCAGCAGTACCACGGGGCTGGGCTACACCTTC. Translation: CASSTTGLGYTF.

This clonotype was seen many times. No DNA is shown, since the ends of the CDR3 on it are uncertain; the CDR3 is the one TCRdb lists. The V call is TRBV7-2, the J call TRBJ1-3; the table's TRBD1 call for D was not verified on the DNA. The CDR3 extends over 18 residues, inclusive of both ends. In germline, CDR1 is SGHTA, CDR2 FQGNSA. CDR3 sequence reads: CASKLRAGTDLSGNTIYF.

The chain combines TRBV19 with TRBJ2-3, with D maybe TRBD2 (7 bases). The ends were cut back, 9 bases at V and 2 bases at J, with 12 bases in the middle. Per the germline V gene, CDR1 is LNHDA and CDR2 is SQIVND (reference sequence). This CDR3 has 13 amino acids. The CDR3 nucleotides are TGTGCCAGCTTTGGGGGGGCCACAGATACGCAGTATTTT. This gives the protein CASFGGATDTQYF.

This rearrangement joins TRBV7-2 to TRBJ1-4; unclear D gene. The V end was cut by 6 bases, the J end by 7 bases, with 12 bases between. Germline V lookup: CDR1 SGHTA, CDR2 FQGNSA. This CDR3 is built from 13 residues. Here the CDR3 reads CASSPGMVEKLFF. The CDR3 DNA reads TGTGCCAGCAGTCCCGGGATGGTTGAAAAACTGTTTTTT.

The chain is built from TRBV10-3 and TRBJ2-3; 7 nucleotides agree with TRBD2. The CDR3 consists of 13 residues. Per germline, CDR1 ENHRY and CDR2 SYGVKD. J lost 1 base, V lost 5 bases, and 0 bases had no gene match. The CDR3 DNA is TGTGCCATCAGTCGGGGGGGCACAGATACGCAGTATTTT. Its translation: CAISRGGTDTQYF.

This clonotype has a count of ten or more. The genes are TRBV7-9 and TRBJ2-1; TRBD1 matches at 8 bases. CDR1 is SEHNR and CDR2 is FQNEAQ in the germline V gene (reference sequence). The ends lost 6 bases at V and 3 bases at J; junction bases unmatched: 10. The CDR3 length is 16 residues. Written as DNA, the CDR3 is TGTGCCAGCAGACCATGGACAGGGAATGGCTACAATGAGCAGTTCTTC. Translating gives CASRPWTGNGYNEQFF.

This clonotype came up many times. This rearrangement joins TRBV7-2 to TRBJ2-7, with D perhaps TRBD2 (5 bases). With 5 bases removed from V and 1 base from J, the gap between germline ends came to 12 bases. The germline CDR1 and CDR2 sequences are SGHTA and FQGNSA. The CDR3 is made up of 14 amino acids. Here the CDR3 DNA reads TGTGCCAGCAGCCGGAGGACGGATTCCTACGAGCAGTACTTC. It translates to CASSRRTDSYEQYF.

This chain links TRBV6-2 or TRBV6-3 with TRBJ2-5; D may be TRBD1 (6 bases). The length of the CDR3 is 15 residues. Per the germline V gene, CDR1 is MNHEY and CDR2 is SVGEGT. V was cut by 4 bases and J by 1 base, with 13 bases left in between. This CDR3 is CASSWAGAIQETQYF. CDR3 DNA: TGTGCCAGCAGTTGGGCAGGGGCGATCCAAGAGACCCAGTACTTC.

At least ten counts were recorded for this clonotype. The J gene is TRBJ1-2, the V gene TRBV7-9; D not certain. The CDR3 loop spans 13 amino acids. Trimming cost V 1 base and J 4 bases, with 7 bases left between them. The V gene's germline CDR1 is SEHNR and CDR2 FQNEAQ (reference sequence). CDR3 in DNA: TGTGCCAGCAGCTTAGTTGGCTTCTATGGCTACACCTTC. It yields the protein CASSLVGFYGYTF.

The chain uses TRBV25-1 and TRBJ2-3; D is undetermined. Germline CDR1 is MGHDK and CDR2 is SYGVNS. The CDR3 contains 18 residues. V shed 3 bases and J shed 0 bases, with 19 bases lying between them. In DNA, the CDR3 is TGTGCCAGCAGTGAGTTACTACCTCCCGGCTATAGCACAGATACGCAGTATTTT. Protein sequence: CASSELLPPGYSTDTQYF. The full variable domain, rest sourced from reference TRBV25-1 and TRBJ2-3, is EADIYQTPRYLVIGTGKKITLECSQTMGHDKMYWYQQDPGMELHLIHYSYGVNSTEKGDLSSESTVSRIRTEHFPLTLESARPSHTSQYLCASSELLPPGYSTDTQYFGPGTRLTVL.

The V gene is TRBV5-8, the J gene TRBJ2-3; no firm D call. CDR1 and CDR2 (germline): SGHTS, YDEGEE. V was pared by 0 bases and J by 0 bases, with 11 bases between. The CDR3 covers 16 residues. Here the CDR3 DNA reads TGTGCCAGCAGCTTGGAGGGAATTTCTAGCACAGATACGCAGTATTTT. Residues: CASSLEGISSTDTQYF.

Comments on this clonotype: A much larger clone lies one base from this, so it may be a read error. The chain couples TRBV20-1 to TRBJ2-5, with a weak D call TRBD2 (6 bases). CDR1 and CDR2 from the germline V gene are DFQATT and SNEGSKA (reference sequence). CDR3 size: 14 residues. Trimming took 3 bases from V and 2 from J, leaving 13 bases between them. CDR3 nucleotides: TGCAGTGCTAGGAGAAGACTAGGACAAGAGACCCAGTACTTC. This codes for CSARRRLGQETQYF.

CDR3 bases: TGCAGCGTTGGCCAGGACACAGATACGCAGTATTTT. This gives the protein CSVGQDTDTQYF. The genes are TRBV29-1 and TRBJ2-3, with unresolved D. V dropped 4 bases and J dropped 2 bases, with 7 bases sitting between them. Germline values: CDR1 SQVTM, CDR2 ANQGSEA. The CDR3 runs 12 residues.

As to this clonotype: A single base separates this from a much larger clone, so it may be a read error. CDR3 DNA: TGTGTCAGCACCCAATTCGACCAGGGTAACTCTGAAGCTTTCTTT. Translating it yields CVSTQFDQGNSEAFF. The rearrangement links TRBV28 to TRBJ1-1; a weak D match, TRBD1 (5 bases). This CDR3 is 15 amino acids long. Germline V gene lookup returns CDR1 MDHEN and CDR2 SYDVKM.

In the case of this clonotype: Possible read error: a much larger clone is one base away. The chain uses TRBV3-1 and TRBJ2-3; D might be TRBD1 (6 bases). V gave up 1 base and J gave up 7 bases, with 15 bases separating them. The length of the CDR3 is 15 residues. The germline V gene encodes CDR1 LGHDT and CDR2 YNNKEL (reference sequence). CDR3 sequence (DNA): TGTGCCAGCAGCCAAGGAGGGGGAACAGTGAATACGCAGTATTTT. This codes for CASSQGGGTVNTQYF.

In its sample, this clonotype was seen many times. The rearrangement links TRBV6-2 or TRBV6-3 to TRBJ2-7; the D gene could be TRBD1 or TRBD2 (5 bases each). The CDR3 is made up of 14 amino acids. Deletions cut 3 bases from V and 2 bases from J, with 11 bases between. The germline V gene encodes CDR1 MNHEY and CDR2 SVGEGT. In DNA, the CDR3 is TGTGCCAGCAGTTATAATCTGGGGGCCTACGAGCAGTACTTC. This translates into CASSYNLGAYEQYF.

The sample holds many counts of this clonotype. The chain is built from TRBV6-1 and TRBJ2-1; 8 nucleotides align to TRBD1. This CDR3 has 19 residues. The V and J ends lost 7 bases and 2 bases, in that order; junction bases with no gene match: 19. Germline V gives CDR1 MNHNS, CDR2 SASEGT. The CDR3 region has the DNA TGTGCCAGCACCTTATCTGGCCAGGGGGCTCAGGGCCCCTACAATGAGCAGTTCTTC. This sequence encodes CASTLSGQGAQGPYNEQFF.

This clonotype came up a few times. J is TRBJ2-1 and V is TRBV7-9, with 7 bases lining up with TRBD2. Germline V gene sequence: CDR1 SEHNR, CDR2 FQNEAQ (reference sequence). This CDR3 is 14 amino acids long. J was trimmed by 6 bases and V by 4 bases; bases with no gene match: 6. The CDR3 nucleotides are TGTGCCAGCAGCTCCGCATGGGAGGGCAATGAGCAGTTCTTC. This gives the protein CASSSAWEGNEQFF.

This sequence joins TRBV11-1 and TRBJ1-1; no clear D. V gave up 7 bases and J gave up 8 bases, with 20 bases separating them. Germline V gives CDR1 SGHAT, CDR2 FQDESV (reference sequence). This CDR3 comprises 14 residues. The CDR3 nucleotides are TGTGCCAGCACCCCAGACGGACCTCGGGCCGAAGCTTTCTTT. The encoded protein is CASTPDGPRAEAFF.

This clonotype has ten or more counts. The chain employs TRBV20-1 and TRBJ2-7; 9 nucleotides match TRBD2. CDR1 and CDR2 (germline): DFQATT, SNEGSKA (reference sequence). This CDR3 is 14 amino acids long. The V segment lost 4 bases and the J segment 4 bases; nucleotides outside the gene matches: 8. In nucleotides, the CDR3 is TGCAGTGCTACCTTGGCGGGGGGGCTGTACGAGCAGTACTTC. Protein: CSATLAGGLYEQYF.

In its sample, this clonotype was seen a few times. The chain recombines TRBV7-8 with TRBJ2-1; 10 bases are a match to TRBD2. CDR3 length: 15 residues. CDR1 and CDR2 (germline): SGHVS, FQNEAQ. The V segment lost 3 bases and the J segment 9 bases; nucleotides outside the gene matches: 8. The CDR3 here is CASSFDLAGVGEQFF. The CDR3 nucleotides read TGTGCCAGCAGCTTCGATCTAGCGGGGGTAGGTGAGCAGTTCTTC.

This clonotype has ten or more counts. The chain is built from TRBV6-4 and TRBJ2-1, with 10 bases fitting TRBD2. V lost 5 bases to trimming and J lost 9 bases; unmatched junction nucleotides: 10. The CDR3 spans 15 residues. Germline CDR1 MRHNA, CDR2 SNTAGT. CDR3 sequence (DNA): TGTGCCAGCAGTAGTGGGACTAGCGTAGACAGTGAGCAGTTCTTC. It is translated as CASSSGTSVDSEQFF.

The genes are TRBV16 and TRBJ1-5; D is ambiguous. Germline-derived CDR1 and CDR2 are KGHSY and FQNENV. The CDR3 sequence is 15 residues long. V lost 0 bases to trimming and J lost 5 bases, with 11 bases between them. The CDR3 protein is CASSQSPVEDQPQHF. The DNA of the CDR3 is TGTGCCAGCAGCCAATCTCCTGTCGAAGATCAGCCCCAGCATTTT.

This clonotype has at least ten counts. This chain joins TRBV20-1 and TRBJ2-3; 7 bases are shared with TRBD2. The V gene's germline CDR1 is DFQATT and CDR2 SNEGSKA (reference sequence). The CDR3 spans 14 residues. J lost 0 bases, V lost 6 bases, and 6 bases had no gene match. CDR3 protein: CSALGRVSTDTQYF. CDR3 nucleotides: TGCAGTGCGTTAGGGAGGGTGAGCACAGATACGCAGTATTTT.

This clonotype was counted between two and nine times. The CDR3: CSAARTVHEQYF. CDR3 bases: TGCAGCGCTGCCCGGACCGTTCACGAGCAGTACTTC. The chain uses TRBV29-1 and TRBJ2-7; no clear D gene. Trimming took 7 bases from V and 5 from J, leaving 15 bases between them. Germline CDR1 SQVTM, CDR2 ANQGSEA. The CDR3 runs 12 residues.

This sequence joins TRBV19 and TRBJ2-1; 7 nucleotides align to TRBD2. Trimming at V came to 4 bases and at J to 0 bases, leaving 0 bases not matched to a gene. This CDR3 has 14 residues. Per the germline V gene, CDR1 is LNHDA and CDR2 is SQIVND (reference sequence). CDR3 region: CASSTGGSYNEQFF. CDR3 DNA: TGTGCCAGTAGTACGGGGGGCTCCTACAATGAGCAGTTCTTC.

This clonotype was picked up many times. The genes are TRBV27 and TRBJ2-7, with no clear D. V dropped 8 bases and J dropped 0 bases, with 11 bases sitting between them. The CDR3 runs to 13 residues. The germline gives CDR1 MNHEY, CDR2 SMNVEV (reference sequence). The CDR3 sequence: CASQSALSYEQYF. The CDR3 nucleotides are TGTGCCAGCCAGAGTGCTCTCTCCTACGAGCAGTACTTC.

The chain uses TRBV29-1 and TRBJ1-2; 8 nucleotides agree with TRBD1. CDR1 is SQVTM, CDR2 ANQGSEA, per germline. There are 17 residues in the CDR3. V trimming: 5 bases; J trimming: 4 bases; junction bases outside the gene matches: 18. CDR3 amino acids: CSVTFFRSGGDSYGYTF. DNA of the CDR3: TGCAGCGTTACGTTCTTTCGCTCAGGGGGCGATAGCTATGGCTACACCTTC.

This clonotype appeared many times. CDR3 sequence (DNA): TGTGCCAGCAGTTCGTTCGGCGTGGCTGGAAACACCATATATTTT. Translating it yields CASSSFGVAGNTIYF. The chain has TRBV6-2 or TRBV6-3 and TRBJ1-3; D is ambiguous. Trimming cost V 4 bases and J 2 bases, with 12 bases left between them. Germline CDR1 and CDR2: MNHEY and SVGEGT. The CDR3 runs 15 residues.

This rearrangement joins TRBV19 to TRBJ1-1; D uncertain. The CDR3 has 15 amino acids. In germline, CDR1 is LNHDA, CDR2 SQIVND (reference sequence). V dropped 7 bases and J dropped 0 bases, with 15 bases sitting between them. The CDR3 DNA reads TGTGCCAGTAATTACCCCAGTGCTATGAACACTGAAGCTTTCTTT. This codes for CASNYPSAMNTEAFF.

Remarks on this clonotype: A much larger clone is a single base away; this may be a read error. This chain links TRBV20-1 with TRBJ2-1, with D uncertain. The germline gives CDR1 DFQATT, CDR2 SNEGSKA (reference sequence). The CDR3 is 12 amino acids. CDR3 coding DNA: TGCAGTGCTAGAGGGGTACACGGTGAGCAGGTCTTC. Amino acid sequence: CSARGVHGEQVF.

This clonotype came up many times. The chain combines TRBV3-1 with TRBJ2-1, with D possibly TRBD2 on 5 matching bases. The CDR3 runs 15 residues. V lost 2 bases and J lost 0, with 8 bases in between. Germline CDR1 and CDR2: LGHDT and YNNKEL (reference sequence). The CDR3 protein is CASSQQRTSYNEQFF. The DNA for the CDR3 is TGTGCCAGCAGCCAACAGCGGACCTCCTACAATGAGCAGTTCTTC.